The next 22 T cell receptor beta chains were all read from a single sample in a study of T cell responses to AZD1222 COVID-19 vaccine. TCRdb's copy holds only in-frame clones and misses some; the assay was immunoSEQ multiplex PCR. The table includes 90,000 or so clones, under 90% detected once. The sample in question was peripheral blood, obtained on day 0 of AZD1222 vaccination. These receptors were obtained from an adult in good health.

V and J are TRBV12-5 and TRBJ2-5, with 11 nucleotides matching TRBD2. Germline-derived CDR1 and CDR2 are LGHNT and FRNRAP. This CDR3 spans 17 amino acids. V lost 7 bases, J lost 5 bases, and 15 bases stayed unmatched. In DNA, the CDR3 is TGTGCTAGTGCCCGGGGCTTTAGCGGGAGGGGTGACGAGACCCAGTACTTC. Protein: CASARGFSGRGDETQYF.

The rearrangement links TRBV19 to TRBJ1-4; D is ambiguous. The CDR3 extends over 14 amino acids. Trimming left V 5 bases short and J 4 bases short, with 11 bases between. In germline, CDR1 is LNHDA, CDR2 SQIVND (reference sequence). The CDR3 region has the DNA TGTGCCAGTAGTGTCCGACGGAGTAATGAAAAACTGTTTTTT. Amino acids: CASSVRRSNEKLFF.

The chain recombines TRBV4-2 with TRBJ1-5, with no clear D. Germline V gene lookup returns CDR1 LGHNA and CDR2 YNFKEQ. The CDR3 is made up of 17 amino acids. Trimming shortened V by 4 bases and J by 0 bases, and 16 bases separated the two germline ends. CDR3 sequence: CASSPQQGPYSNQPQHF. The CDR3, as DNA: TGTGCCAGCAGCCCACAACAAGGGCCGTATAGCAATCAGCCCCAGCATTTT.

This sequence joins TRBV10-1 and TRBJ2-5; 12 bases line up with TRBD2. There are 15 residues in the CDR3. Germline-derived CDR1 and CDR2 are WNHNN and SYGVQD (reference sequence). V was pared by 0 bases and J by 6 bases, with 2 bases of the junction left unmatched. CDR3 protein: CASSESTSGRQTQYF. The CDR3 DNA reads TGCGCCAGCAGTGAGTCGACTAGCGGGAGACAGACCCAGTACTTC.

This clone was detected only once. CDR3: CAWRPGVRETQYF. Here the CDR3 DNA reads TGTGCCTGGAGGCCCGGGGTCCGGGAGACCCAGTACTTC. The rearrangement links TRBV30 to TRBJ2-5, with a weak D call TRBD2 (5 bases). Trimming cost V 3 bases and J 5 bases, with 13 bases left between them. The CDR3 contains 13 residues. Per the germline V gene, CDR1 is GTSNPN and CDR2 is SVGIG (reference sequence).

The chain carries TRBV12-5 and TRBJ1-4; D is ambiguous. Between the trimmed V and J ends, which lost 6 bases and 8 bases, there was a span of 16 bases. This CDR3 is built from 14 residues. Germline loops: CDR1 LGHNT, CDR2 FRNRAP. CDR3 residues: CASGGGVLGEKLFF. In DNA form, the CDR3 reads TGTGCTAGTGGAGGCGGGGTTTTGGGGGAAAAACTGTTTTTT.

This sequence joins TRBV7-9 and TRBJ2-5; unclear D gene. Trimming stripped 5 bases from V and 5 bases from J, with 21 bases between. The CDR3 spans 16 residues. In germline, CDR1 is SEHNR, CDR2 FQNEAQ (reference sequence). This chain's CDR3 is CASSPTWRQSWETQYF. The DNA for the CDR3 is TGTGCCAGCAGCCCGACGTGGCGGCAGTCGTGGGAGACCCAGTACTTC.

The V and J genes are TRBV2 and TRBJ1-1, with 8 bases lining up with TRBD1. Trimming took 7 bases from V and 0 from J; bases not matched to a gene: 4. There are 14 residues in the CDR3. The germline V gene encodes CDR1 SNHLY and CDR2 FYNNEI. CDR3 DNA: TGTGCCAGCAAGCGGGACAGGTTGAACACTGAAGCTTTCTTT. Translating gives CASKRDRLNTEAFF.

Worth noting for this clone: The sample contains more than one DNA sequence encoding this CDR3. The chain has TRBV12-3 or TRBV12-4 and TRBJ1-3; D remains unclear. The V end lost 1 base, the J end lost 4 bases, and 5 bases lay between the germline ends. This CDR3 contains 13 residues. The CDR3 reads CASSLGGGNTIYF. For the CDR3, the DNA is TGTGCCAGCAGTTTAGGTGGAGGAAACACCATATATTTT.

This clone came up a few times. The chain combines TRBV6-5 with TRBJ2-7, with 7 bases that match TRBD2. The ends lost 10 bases at V and 1 base at J; junction bases unmatched: 10. This CDR3 has 14 amino acids. Germline CDR1 reads MNHEY; CDR2 reads SVGAGI. CDR3 DNA sequence: TGTGCCAACTCCCGGGACTACCGATCCTACGAGCAGTACTTC. Its protein product is CANSRDYRSYEQYF.

This chain links TRBV7-9 with TRBJ2-1; no definite D call. The CDR3 has 13 residues. Germline CDR1 is SEHNR and CDR2 is FQNEAQ (reference sequence). V was clipped by 8 bases and J by 4 bases, with 12 bases between them. CDR3 protein: CASLKVHYNEQFF. As DNA, the CDR3 is TGTGCCAGCCTTAAGGTCCATTACAATGAGCAGTTCTTC.

This CDR3 is CASSPGLARSYETQYF. In DNA, the CDR3 is TGTGCCAGCAGTCCCGGACTAGCGAGAAGTTATGAGACCCAGTACTTC. V and J are TRBV6-6 and TRBJ2-5; 9 bases align to TRBD2. Looked up from germline, CDR1 is MNHNY and CDR2 is SVGAGI (reference sequence). The CDR3 loop spans 16 amino acids. V trimming: 5 bases; J trimming: 5 bases; junction bases outside the gene matches: 12.

The V call is TRBV7-3, the J call TRBJ2-1; D possibly corresponds to TRBD1 (5 bases). This CDR3 has 15 residues. Germline CDR1 and CDR2: SGHTA and FQGTGA. V lost 4 bases and J lost 6, with 16 bases in between. CDR3 sequence (DNA): TGTGCCAGCAGCTCCAACCAGGGAACTCTCAATGAGCAGTTCTTC. This encodes CASSSNQGTLNEQFF.

The chain uses TRBV6-5 and TRBJ1-5; maybe TRBD1 (5 bases). V was clipped by 0 bases and J by 1 base, with 7 bases between them. The CDR3 is 15 amino acids. Germline assignment: CDR1 MNHEY and CDR2 SVGAGI. The CDR3 region has the DNA TGTGCCAGCAGTTACTCATGGGGGAGCAATCAGCCCCAGCATTTT. Protein: CASSYSWGSNQPQHF.

The gene calls are TRBV4-2 and TRBJ2-2; a possible D gene is TRBD2 (5 bases). CDR1 is LGHNA, CDR2 YNFKEQ, per germline. This CDR3 has 16 residues. V lost 6 bases and J lost 6, with 20 bases in between. The CDR3 protein is CASSPQAAARSGELFF. In DNA, the CDR3 is TGTGCCAGCAGTCCCCAGGCAGCGGCGAGGTCCGGGGAGCTGTTTTTT.

This clone was detected only once. The CDR3 DNA sequence: TGTGCCAGCAGCCAAGGGAACACCAGGACGGTCTACTACGAGCAGTACTTC. Amino acids: CASSQGNTRTVYYEQYF. The chain combines TRBV3-1 (or the pseudogene TRBV3-2) with TRBJ2-7; D is unresolved. The germline gives CDR1 LGHDT, CDR2 YNNKEL (reference sequence). CDR3 length equals 17 residues. Trimming took 1 base from V and 3 from J, leaving 19 bases between them.

This chain links TRBV9 with TRBJ1-6; a possible D gene is TRBD1 (5 bases). V was cut by 4 bases and J by 9 bases, with 11 bases left in between. The CDR3 length is 13 residues. CDR1 is SGDLS, CDR2 YYNGEE, per germline. CDR3 in amino acids: CASSRETGSPLHF. As DNA, the CDR3 is TGTGCCAGCAGCCGGGAAACAGGTTCACCCCTCCACTTT.

This chain links TRBV5-1 with TRBJ2-7; TRBD2 agrees at 9 bases. V dropped 6 bases and J dropped 4; count of bases not matched to a gene: 11. CDR1 SGHRS and CDR2 YFSETQ come from the germline V gene. The CDR3 runs 15 residues. CDR3 nucleotide sequence: TGCGCCAGCAATTGGGGCACTAGCGGGCATTACGAGCAGTACTTC. As protein: CASNWGTSGHYEQYF.

CDR3 DNA sequence: TGTGCCAGCAGTCTCGGACAGGGCTATAATTCACCCCTCCACTTT. Its translation: CASSLGQGYNSPLHF. The V call is TRBV6-6, the J call TRBJ1-6; 8 bases agree with TRBD1. After removal of 5 bases from V and 3 bases from J, the junction contained 3 bases not matched to a gene. Germline V lookup: CDR1 MNHNY, CDR2 SVGAGI (reference sequence). The CDR3 is 15 residues long.

This clone was detected only once. The chain uses TRBV4-1 and TRBJ2-1; TRBD2 matches at 9 bases. CDR1 MGHRA and CDR2 YSYEKL come from the germline V gene. This CDR3 comprises 16 residues. V lost 0 bases and J lost 1; bases outside the gene matches: 1. The CDR3 sequence: CASSQEAGGSYNEQFF. CDR3 nucleotides: TGCGCCAGCAGCCAAGAAGCGGGAGGATCCTACAATGAGCAGTTCTTC.

The chain uses TRBV3-1 (or the pseudogene TRBV3-2) and TRBJ2-7; possibly TRBD1 for D (5 bases). The V and J ends lost 0 bases and 2 bases respectively, with 17 bases between them. From germline, CDR1 is LGHDT and CDR2 YNNKEL (reference sequence). This CDR3 spans 17 amino acids. CDR3 in amino acids: CASSQDPWQGYTYEQYF. In nucleotides, the CDR3 is TGTGCCAGCAGCCAAGATCCGTGGCAGGGTTACACCTACGAGCAGTACTTC.

This clone was recorded a few times. The chain has TRBV7-9 and TRBJ2-3; D is undetermined. Germline V CDR1 and CDR2: SEHNR, FQNEAQ (reference sequence). V was cut by 1 base and J by 6 bases, with 11 bases left in between. The CDR3 extends over 14 amino acids. The CDR3 nucleotides read TGTGCCAGCAGCTTAGATGATTTCTCGGATACGCAGTATTTT. Residues: CASSLDDFSDTQYF.